This note documents a single T cell receptor (beta chain) sequence. There are 15 residues in the CDR3. CDR1 and CDR2 (germline): LNHNV, YYDKDF (reference sequence). The data were taken from a study of monozygotic twins with inflammatory bowel disease. TCRdb reprocessed the 5' RACE reads, with one entry per CDR3 protein and no DNA. Its table records about 99,000 distinct CDR3 sequences. This chain links TRBV15 with TRBJ1-2; lacking DNA, the TRBD1 call made by TCRdb goes unchecked. The source is a human donor with ulcerative colitis or Crohn's disease, or a healthy co-twin of an affected twin (not recorded which). Sequencing was done on a sample of blood. The CDR3 reads CATSSRWTDGYGYTF.